The 23 T cell receptor beta chains given below trace back to one sample, sequenced in a study of CD8+ T cells in alopecia areata (dated by TCRdb to the late 2010s). The library was prepared using the immunoSEQ multiplex PCR assay. To provide template for TCR sequencing, every sample had RNA extracted and reverse transcribed into cDNA. TCRdb mirrors the immuneACCESS table, restricted to in-frame sequences. Some clones are absent from its copies; in checked studies, under half trace to an unresolved V gene, and the reason for the others is unknown. The sample table shows some 150,000 clones, and roughly 82% are seen once. Roughly 25% of the sample comes from the top ten. Sample time point, as interpreted from the label and publication: 4 weeks on oral tofacitinib. Explained via the paper, the treatment or condition label denotes: oral pan-JAK inhibitor, 5-10 mg twice daily. Sequencing was performed on CD8+ T cells sorted from blood, taken at week 4, from a patient treated with tofacitinib. Receptor source: a human donor with alopecia areata.

This chain connects TRBV5-6 to TRBJ2-6, with 9 bases that match TRBD1. CDR3 size: 17 residues. Trimming took 2 bases from V and 2 from J; bases not matched to a gene: 5. The germline V gene has CDR1 SGHDT and CDR2 YYEEEE. The CDR3 coding sequence is TGTGCCAGCAGCTTCGGGACAGGGTTTCCTGGGGCCAACGTCCTGACTTTC. As protein: CASSFGTGFPGANVLTF.

The V and J genes are TRBV6-5 and TRBJ1-5; a possible D gene is TRBD1 (6 bases). V shed 7 bases and J shed 2 bases, with 12 bases lying between them. Germline CDR1 is MNHEY and CDR2 is SVGAGI. The CDR3 sequence is 14 residues long. The CDR3 nucleotides read TGTGCCAGCATGTCCTCAGGGGGCAATCAGCCCCAGCATTTT. As protein: CASMSSGGNQPQHF.

This chain links TRBV30 with TRBJ1-1; no clear D. Germline CDR1 is GTSNPN and CDR2 is SVGIG (reference sequence). Between the trimmed V and J ends, which lost 5 bases and 4 bases, there was a span of 11 bases. The CDR3 is 12 amino acids. CDR3 bases: TGTGCCTGGGACATGCTGGGCACTGAAGCTTTCTTT. As protein: CAWDMLGTEAFF.

The chain combines TRBV29-1 with TRBJ2-1, with D unclear. CDR1 SQVTM and CDR2 ANQGSEA come from the germline V gene. The CDR3 has 13 amino acids. V was clipped by 0 bases and J by 3 bases, with 6 bases between them. The DNA of the CDR3 is TGCAGCGTTGAAGACTGGGGCTACAATGAGCAGTTCTTC. Translating gives CSVEDWGYNEQFF.

This clone has only one observation. The chain carries TRBV2 and TRBJ2-3, with 8 bases fitting TRBD2. J was trimmed by 0 bases and V by 10 bases; bases with no gene match: 15. The germline CDR1 and CDR2 sequences are SNHLY and FYNNEI. This CDR3 comprises 17 residues. CDR3 nucleotides: TGTGCCACCCCGGGGTTAGCGGGGCTCGGGAGCACAGATACGCAGTATTTT. This translates into CATPGLAGLGSTDTQYF.

In this sample, this clone turned up a few times. In the same sample, other DNA sequences code for this CDR3. The rearrangement uses TRBV6-5 and TRBJ2-7, with 10 bases fitting TRBD1. This CDR3 contains 14 residues. The V and J ends lost 5 bases and 4 bases, in that order; junction bases with no gene match: 5. From germline, CDR1 is MNHEY and CDR2 SVGAGI. In DNA form, the CDR3 reads TGTGCCAGCAGTGCTGGGACAGGGGTGTACGAGCAGTACTTC. The encoded protein is CASSAGTGVYEQYF.

The rearrangement uses TRBV11-2 and TRBJ2-4; D is unresolved. Trimming pared 3 bases from V and 5 bases from J, leaving 8 bases between. The V gene's germline CDR1 is SGHAT and CDR2 FQNNGV. CDR3 length: 13 amino acids. DNA of the CDR3: TGTGCCAGCAGCTTTTATTCCGAAAACATTCAGTACTTC. Residues: CASSFYSENIQYF.

The chain couples TRBV9 to TRBJ2-5; 13 nucleotides agree with TRBD2. This CDR3 is 16 amino acids long. Germline V gives CDR1 SGDLS, CDR2 YYNGEE. The junction had 5 bases not matched to a gene; V was cut back by 2 bases and J by 4 bases. The chain's CDR3 is CASSVGLAGAGETQYF. The DNA for the CDR3 is TGTGCCAGCAGCGTCGGACTAGCGGGGGCCGGAGAGACCCAGTACTTC.

The chain links TRBV7-9 to TRBJ2-5; a weak D match, TRBD2 (6 bases). The J call could be wrong; TRBJ2-7 is a better fit for the DNA end. Germline CDR1 and CDR2: SEHNR and FQNEAQ (reference sequence). This CDR3 has 14 amino acids. The CDR3 bases are TGTGCCAGCAGACCTACCGGGGGTGCCTACGAGCAGTACTTC. This sequence encodes CASRPTGGAYEQYF.

The chain combines TRBV7-9 with TRBJ2-5, with 11 positions matching TRBD2. CDR1 and CDR2 (germline): SEHNR, FQNEAQ (reference sequence). Trimming cost V 6 bases and J 3 bases; bases outside gene matches: 3. The CDR3 is 14 residues long. In DNA form, the CDR3 reads TGTGCCAGCAGTTCGACTAGCGGGGAAGAGACCCAGTACTTC. Translated, it gives CASSSTSGEETQYF.

This chain's CDR3 is CASSQDLGGGAETQYF. CDR3 nucleotides: TGCGCCAGCAGCCAAGATCTTGGCGGGGGCGCGGAGACCCAGTACTTC. The rearrangement joins TRBV4-3 to TRBJ2-5, with D maybe TRBD2 (7 bases). The CDR3 sequence is 16 residues long. Germline V gene sequence: CDR1 LGHNA, CDR2 YSLEER. Trimming took 0 bases from V and 5 from J, leaving 16 bases between them.

This clone appeared once. This rearrangement joins TRBV4-1 to TRBJ2-2; D could derive from TRBD1 or TRBD2 (5 bases each). V was trimmed by 1 base and J by 7 bases, leaving 13 bases between them. Germline V gene lookup returns CDR1 MGHRA and CDR2 YSYEKL. The CDR3 has 15 residues. The CDR3, as DNA: TGCGCCAGCAGCCAAGGGGTGGGGGTACTCGGGGAGCTGTTTTTT. This gives the protein CASSQGVGVLGELFF.

Only a few counts were recorded for this clone. The chain carries TRBV27 and TRBJ2-7; the D is unclear. The length of the CDR3 is 12 residues. Trimming took 5 bases from V and 0 from J, leaving 5 bases between them. Germline CDR1 and CDR2: MNHEY and SMNVEV (reference sequence). The CDR3 DNA reads TGTGCCAGCAGTCGAGGCTCCTACGAGCAGTACTTC. Amino acid sequence: CASSRGSYEQYF.

J is TRBJ2-2 and V is TRBV5-1, with a weak D call TRBD2 (5 bases). Germline CDR1 is SGHRS and CDR2 is YFSETQ. The CDR3 is 15 residues long. The V end was cut by 0 bases, the J end by 3 bases, with 9 bases between. The DNA of the CDR3 is TGCGCCAGCAGCTTGGACGGAGGTTACACCGGGGAGCTGTTTTTT. This codes for CASSLDGGYTGELFF.

As concerns this clone: Distinct nucleotide sequences in the sample also encode this CDR3. The chain links TRBV4-1 to TRBJ2-5, with TRBD1 matching over 9 bases. The CDR3 is made up of 16 amino acids. V was clipped by 2 bases and J by 5 bases; unmatched bases: 9. CDR1 MGHRA and CDR2 YSYEKL come from the germline V gene. The CDR3 nucleotides are TGCGCCAGCAGCCAACTGCCGGGACAGGGACAGGAGACCCAGTACTTC. Translation: CASSQLPGQGQETQYF.

The chain has TRBV7-9 and TRBJ2-2; tentative D call: TRBD1 (5 bases). The CDR3 covers 16 residues. Germline V CDR1 and CDR2: SEHNR, FQNEAQ (reference sequence). Deletions cut 5 bases from V and 6 bases from J, with 19 bases between. Here the CDR3 DNA reads TGTGCCAGCAGCCTCGAGAGTTCAGGGCGGCCCGGGGAGCTGTTTTTT. The encoded protein is CASSLESSGRPGELFF.

This sequence joins TRBV25-1 and TRBJ2-7; 7 positions agree with TRBD1. There are 14 residues in the CDR3. CDR1 is MGHDK, CDR2 SYGVNS, per germline. V shed 3 bases, J shed 3 bases, and the junction held 5 bases outside the gene matches. CDR3: CASSDRQGLYEQYF. CDR3 nucleotides: TGTGCCAGCAGTGACCGACAGGGTCTCTACGAGCAGTACTTC.

The chain uses TRBV7-3 and TRBJ2-5; TRBD1 might be the D (6 bases). Trimming removed 5 bases from V and 2 bases from J, with 15 bases in between. The germline V gene encodes CDR1 SGHTA and CDR2 FQGTGA. This CDR3 contains 15 residues. For the CDR3, the DNA is TGTGCCAGCAGCCCCGACCCAGGGGAACAAGAGACCCAGTACTTC. It yields the protein CASSPDPGEQETQYF.

The CDR3 here is CASSLWQDTQYF. CDR3 nucleotides: TGTGCCAGCAGCTTATGGCAGGATACGCAGTATTTT. This chain joins TRBV7-2 and TRBJ2-3; D is ambiguous. V shed 2 bases and J shed 6 bases, with 6 bases lying between them. From germline, CDR1 is SGHTA and CDR2 FQGNSA. The CDR3 is made up of 12 amino acids.

This clone was counted between two and nine times. The genes are TRBV10-3 and TRBJ2-7; tentative D call: TRBD2 (6 bases). CDR1 and CDR2 from the germline V gene are ENHRY and SYGVKD. The CDR3 runs 15 residues. Trimming removed 10 bases at V and 6 bases at J, with 25 bases between. The CDR3 DNA reads as TGTGCCACCCTGCCCGGCGGGACCCCACATTCCGAGCAGTACTTC. Protein: CATLPGGTPHSEQYF.

This clone was detected once. CDR3 sequence reads: CSVDLAGDGGEQFF. The CDR3 DNA sequence: TGCAGCGTTGATCTAGCTGGAGACGGGGGTGAGCAGTTCTTC. The chain has TRBV29-1 and TRBJ2-1, with a possible D match to TRBD2 (6 bases). V lost 3 bases, J lost 9 bases, and 18 bases lay in between. Germline V CDR1 and CDR2: SQVTM, ANQGSEA. This CDR3 spans 14 amino acids.

The chain couples TRBV4-1 to TRBJ2-5; D not certain. Germline-derived CDR1 and CDR2 are MGHRA and YSYEKL. V lost 3 bases to trimming and J lost 1 base, with 15 bases between them. This CDR3 is built from 16 residues. The CDR3 reads CASSQTPPPGQETQYF. CDR3 nucleotides: TGCGCCAGCAGCCAGACTCCACCCCCGGGCCAAGAGACCCAGTACTTC.

The chain employs TRBV5-5 and TRBJ1-3; possibly TRBD1 for D (5 bases). The V end was cut by 4 bases, the J end by 8 bases, with 19 bases between. The germline V gene encodes CDR1 SGHKS and CDR2 YYEKEE (reference sequence). This CDR3 has 15 residues. CDR3 sequence: CASSQAPGRWDTIYF. DNA of the CDR3: TGTGCCAGCAGCCAGGCCCCAGGGAGGTGGGACACCATATATTTT.